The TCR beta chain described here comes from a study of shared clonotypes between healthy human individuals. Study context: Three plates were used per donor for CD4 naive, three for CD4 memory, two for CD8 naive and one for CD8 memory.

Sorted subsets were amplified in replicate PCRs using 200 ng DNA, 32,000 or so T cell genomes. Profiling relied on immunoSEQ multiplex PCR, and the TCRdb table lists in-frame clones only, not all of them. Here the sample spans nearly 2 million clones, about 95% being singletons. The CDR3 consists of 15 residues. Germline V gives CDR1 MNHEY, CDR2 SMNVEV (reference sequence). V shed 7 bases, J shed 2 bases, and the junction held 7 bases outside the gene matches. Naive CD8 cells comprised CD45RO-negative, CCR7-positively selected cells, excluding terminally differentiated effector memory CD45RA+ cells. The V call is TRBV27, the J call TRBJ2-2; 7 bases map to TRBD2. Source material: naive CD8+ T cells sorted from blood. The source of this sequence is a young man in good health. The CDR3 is CASTATSLNTGELFF. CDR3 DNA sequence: TGTGCCAGCACAGCGACTAGCCTAAACACCGGGGAGCTGTTTTTT.